Listed here are 15 T cell receptor beta chains from one sample, sequenced in a study of CD8+ T cells in alopecia areata. Sample treatment: oral pan-JAK inhibitor, 5-10 mg twice daily. cDNA serving as the sequencing template came from extracted, reverse transcribed RNA. Assay: immunoSEQ multiplex PCR; the TCRdb copy retains only in-frame clones and omits some. The table shows 150,000 to 200,000 clones, with approximately 61% occurring only once. The material was CD4+ T cells sorted from blood, obtained at week 24, from a patient treated with tofacitinib. These receptors all come from a human donor with alopecia areata.

This clone appeared a single time. The chain couples TRBV29-1 to TRBJ2-3; D not resolved. V dropped 4 bases and J dropped 5 bases, with 16 bases sitting between them. The CDR3 is made up of 14 amino acids. CDR1 is SQVTM and CDR2 is ANQGSEA in the germline V gene. The CDR3 is CSVGSSGLGDTQYF. The DNA for the CDR3 is TGCAGCGTTGGATCGAGTGGATTGGGAGATACGCAGTATTTT.

This clone was observed a few times. The chain combines TRBV10-3 with TRBJ1-1, with 7 nucleotides matching TRBD1. This CDR3 has 12 amino acids. J lost 7 bases, V lost 6 bases, and 5 bases had no gene match. Germline-derived CDR1 and CDR2 are ENHRY and SYGVKD. The CDR3 nucleotides read TGTGCCATCAGAGACAGGGCTAGTGAAGCTTTCTTT. Its translation is CAIRDRASEAFF.

This clone occurred a few times. This chain joins TRBV25-1 and TRBJ2-7; no definite D call. This CDR3 region has 17 residues. Germline V gene sequence: CDR1 MGHDK, CDR2 SYGVNS. Trimming removed 2 bases at V and 0 bases at J, with 17 bases between. The CDR3 region has the DNA TGTGCCAGCAGTGAACCCCGAGGAGTTGCCAGCTCCTACGAGCAGTACTTC. Translation: CASSEPRGVASSYEQYF.

V usage is TRBV29-1 and J usage is TRBJ1-1, with D uncertain. CDR1 SQVTM and CDR2 ANQGSEA come from the germline V gene. Between the trimmed V and J ends, which lost 7 bases and 6 bases, there was a span of 6 bases. The CDR3 covers 9 residues. The CDR3 nucleotides read TGCAGCGGGGAACCTGAAGCTTTCTTT. Its translation is CSGEPEAFF.

The rearrangement uses TRBV4-3 and TRBJ1-2; 8 bases match TRBD1. The CDR3 is made up of 16 amino acids. V lost 2 bases and J lost 6; bases outside the gene matches: 11. Germline CDR1 is LGHNA and CDR2 is YSLEER. The CDR3, as DNA: TGCGCCAGCAGCCAAACCCCGGGTCAGGGGGCCGATGGCTACACCTTC. It encodes CASSQTPGQGADGYTF.

The chain couples TRBV5-6 to TRBJ2-3, with 7 positions matching TRBD1. CDR3 length: 14 amino acids. Germline loops: CDR1 SGHDT, CDR2 YYEEEE. J lost 4 bases, V lost 3 bases, and 5 bases had no gene match. CDR3 residues: CASSSPRGSDTQYF. DNA of the CDR3: TGTGCCAGCAGCTCCCCCAGGGGGTCAGATACGCAGTATTTT.

This clone was found a few times. The rearrangement links TRBV5-1 to TRBJ1-1; D ambiguous. The CDR3 length is 15 residues. The V gene's germline CDR1 is SGHRS and CDR2 YFSETQ. Trimming took off 4 bases at V and 1 base at J, with 14 bases between the two ends. This chain's CDR3 is CASSQRQQSNTEAFF. Written as DNA, the CDR3 is TGCGCCAGCAGCCAGCGGCAGCAGTCGAACACTGAAGCTTTCTTT.

This clone was picked up a small number of times. The V and J genes are TRBV30 and TRBJ2-5; 7 bases are shared with TRBD2. The V gene's germline CDR1 is GTSNPN and CDR2 SVGIG (reference sequence). V lost 0 bases to trimming and J lost 1 base; unmatched junction nucleotides: 5. CDR3 length: 15 amino acids. DNA for the CDR3: TGTGCCTGGAGTGTACTTGGCGGGGGCCAAGAGACCCAGTACTTC. This translates into CAWSVLGGGQETQYF. The full variable domain, with the rest looked up from reference TRBV30 and TRBJ2-5, is SQTIHQWPATLVQPVGSPLSLECTVEGTSNPNLYWYRQAAGRGLQLLFYSVGIGQISSEVPQNLSASRPQDRQFILSSKKLLLSDSGFYLCAWSVLGGGQETQYFGPGTRLLVL.

This chain links TRBV4-1 with TRBJ1-2; D not resolved. Germline CDR1 reads MGHRA; CDR2 reads YSYEKL. V lost 4 bases to trimming and J lost 0 bases, with 9 bases between them. CDR3 length equals 14 residues. The CDR3 nucleotides read TGCGCCAGCAGCCTTGATGATCCTAACTATGGCTACACCTTC. It encodes CASSLDDPNYGYTF.

The gene calls are TRBV30 and TRBJ2-3; the D gene is possibly TRBD1 (5 bases). The V end was cut by 4 bases, the J end by 6 bases, with 11 bases between. The CDR3 consists of 12 residues. Germline CDR1 and CDR2: GTSNPN and SVGIG (reference sequence). In nucleotides, the CDR3 is TGTGCCTGGACCCCAGGGTTGGATACGCAGTATTTT. Translated, it gives CAWTPGLDTQYF.

J is TRBJ2-1 and V is TRBV9; D remains ambiguous. CDR3 length: 13 residues. Deletions cut 2 bases from V and 3 bases from J, with 6 bases between. CDR1 SGDLS and CDR2 YYNGEE come from the germline V gene. CDR3 in amino acids: CASSVQHYNEQFF. CDR3 nucleotide sequence: TGTGCCAGCAGCGTCCAGCACTACAATGAGCAGTTCTTC. Full variable domain (missing parts from reference TRBV9 and TRBJ2-1): DSGVTQTPKHLITATGQRVTLRCSPRSGDLSVYWYQQSLDQGLQFLIQYYNGEERAKGNILERFSAQQFPDLHSELNLSSLELGDSALYFCASSVQHYNEQFFGPGTRLTVL.

The J gene is TRBJ2-2, the V gene TRBV30; unclear D gene. Germline loops: CDR1 GTSNPN, CDR2 SVGIG (reference sequence). There are 14 residues in the CDR3. Trimming stripped 3 bases from V and 1 base from J, with 9 bases between. CDR3 protein: CAWRLGVNTGELFF. CDR3 nucleotides: TGTGCCTGGAGACTTGGGGTGAACACCGGGGAGCTGTTTTTT.

The table lists this clone with a few counts. The gene calls are TRBV5-1 and TRBJ2-1; 11 nucleotides align to TRBD1. CDR3 length: 15 amino acids. Germline CDR1 and CDR2: SGHRS and YFSETQ. The trim removed 4 bases at V and 6 bases at J, leaving 6 bases unmatched. The CDR3 sequence is CASSRLGTGGNEQFF. The CDR3 coding sequence is TGCGCCAGCAGCCGTTTGGGGACAGGGGGCAATGAGCAGTTCTTC.

J is TRBJ2-3 and V is TRBV11-2; no definite D call. The V and J ends lost 5 bases and 0 bases respectively, with 18 bases between them. Looked up from germline, CDR1 is SGHAT and CDR2 is FQNNGV. The CDR3 has 17 amino acids. The CDR3 spells CASSPPFRAPSTDTQYF. For the CDR3, the DNA is TGTGCCAGCAGCCCCCCCTTCAGAGCACCTAGCACAGATACGCAGTATTTT. Drawing the rest from reference TRBV11-2 and TRBJ2-3, the complete variable domain is EAGVAQSPRYKIIEKRQSVAFWCNPISGHATLYWYQQILGQGPKLLIQFQNNGVVDDSQLPKDRFSAERLKGVDSTLKIQPAKLEDSAVYLCASSPPFRAPSTDTQYFGPGTRLTVL.

The V gene is TRBV7-2, the J gene TRBJ2-3, with D perhaps matching TRBD2 (6 bases). The CDR3 contains 13 residues. Germline V CDR1 and CDR2: SGHTA, FQGNSA. The V end lost 0 bases, the J end lost 5 bases, and 6 bases lay between the germline ends. CDR3 amino acids: CASSLARGDTQYF. The CDR3 nucleotides are TGTGCCAGCAGCTTAGCGCGGGGAGATACGCAGTATTTT.